Presented here are 20 T cell receptor beta chains from one specimen sequenced in a study of shared T cell receptors in the human thymus. Profiled with immunoSEQ multiplex PCR; TCRdb holds only in-frame clones, not every one. The sample lists 550,000 to 800,000 clones, approximately 83% occurring once. The data were also submitted as part of a second study, on human thymus T cells.

Source material: thymocytes. Receptor source: a girl in the first two years of life with a congenital heart defect.

About this clone itself: The sample has other DNA sequences that encode this CDR3 too. The gene calls are TRBV7-2 and TRBJ2-3; 8 nucleotides match TRBD1. The CDR3 totals 14 residues. V gave up 6 bases and J gave up 4 bases; unmatched junction bases: 6. Germline-derived CDR1 and CDR2 are SGHTA and FQGNSA. CDR3 protein: CASSSRTGPDTQYF. DNA of the CDR3: TGTGCCAGCAGTTCTCGGACAGGGCCAGATACGCAGTATTTT. The entire variable domain, with the rest obtained from reference TRBV7-2 and TRBJ2-3, is as follows: GAGVSQSPSNKVTEKGKDVELRCDPISGHTALYWYRQSLGQGLEFLIYFQGNSAPDKSGLPSDRFSAERTGGSVSTLTIQRTQQEDSAVYLCASSSRTGPDTQYFGPGTRLTVL.

The V and J genes are TRBV6-5 and TRBJ2-7, with 7 bases aligning to TRBD1. Germline V gives CDR1 MNHEY, CDR2 SVGAGI. Trimming at V came to 3 bases and at J to 3 bases, leaving 8 bases not matched to a gene. The CDR3 totals 15 residues. CDR3: CASSYCPGTDYEQYF. The CDR3 DNA is TGTGCCAGCAGTTATTGCCCGGGGACAGACTACGAGCAGTACTTC.

Note on this clone: Other DNA sequences of this sample code for an identical CDR3. V usage is TRBV5-1 and J usage is TRBJ1-2, with D perhaps matching TRBD1 (6 bases). The germline V gene encodes CDR1 SGHRS and CDR2 YFSETQ. V dropped 4 bases and J dropped 2 bases, with 9 bases sitting between them. This CDR3 region has 13 residues. The CDR3 protein is CASSPGHNYGYTF. CDR3 coding DNA: TGCGCCAGCAGCCCGGGACACAACTATGGCTACACCTTC.

This clone has more than one count but fewer than ten. The gene calls are TRBV4-3 and TRBJ2-1; no clear D gene. Germline-derived CDR1 and CDR2 are LGHNA and YSLEER. V shed 4 bases and J shed 0 bases, with 16 bases lying between them. The CDR3 is 17 residues long. DNA of the CDR3: TGCGCCAGCAGCCCCCGGGTGTGCAGACTCTCCTACAATGAGCAGTTCTTC. Encoded protein: CASSPRVCRLSYNEQFF.

The chain uses TRBV7-9 and TRBJ1-1, with D possibly being TRBD1 (5 bases). This CDR3 region has 19 residues. The V end was cut by 5 bases, the J end by 0 bases, with 25 bases between. Germline-derived CDR1 and CDR2 are SEHNR and FQNEAQ (reference sequence). CDR3 DNA: TGTGCCAGCAGCGCTGAAGTGGACCAGGGATGGGCTATGAACACTGAAGCTTTCTTT. Encoded protein: CASSAEVDQGWAMNTEAFF.

This chain uses TRBV2 with TRBJ1-5, with 8 nucleotides matching TRBD1. CDR1 SNHLY and CDR2 FYNNEI come from the germline V gene. The junction had 11 bases not matched to a gene; V was cut back by 3 bases and J by 1 base. CDR3 length: 18 residues. CDR3 in DNA: TGTGCCAGCAGTGACGGGTCGGACAGGGTGAAAAGCAATCAGCCCCAGCATTTT. This gives the protein CASSDGSDRVKSNQPQHF.

This chain uses TRBV7-3 with TRBJ2-5; maybe TRBD1 (6 bases). The CDR3 has 18 residues. The germline V and J ends were trimmed by 2 bases and 3 bases, with 22 bases remaining between them. Germline-derived CDR1 and CDR2 are SGHTA and FQGTGA. In DNA form, the CDR3 reads TGTGCCAGCAGCTTATCGACATCCGGGACAAAGACAAAAGAGACCCAGTACTTC. Residues: CASSLSTSGTKTKETQYF.

This rearrangement joins TRBV9 to TRBJ2-5; 7 nucleotides agree with TRBD1. V was pared by 3 bases and J by 1 base, with 18 bases of the junction left unmatched. Germline V gene data show CDR1 as SGDLS and CDR2 as YYNGEE. This CDR3 is built from 19 residues. CDR3 region: CASSADRDGSFSSQETQYF. In DNA, the CDR3 is TGTGCCAGCAGCGCAGACAGGGACGGTTCTTTTTCCTCCCAAGAGACCCAGTACTTC.

The chain employs TRBV28 and TRBJ1-2, with D hard to call. V lost 3 bases, J lost 6 bases, and 8 bases lay in between. CDR1 is MDHEN, CDR2 SYDVKM, per germline. The CDR3 is made up of 12 amino acids. The CDR3 nucleotides read TGTGCCAGCAGTTTTAGAGGGAATGGCTACACCTTC. It yields the protein CASSFRGNGYTF.

The V call is TRBV2, the J call TRBJ2-1; 12 bases align to TRBD2. V lost 10 bases and J lost 0; bases outside the gene matches: 4. Per the germline V gene, CDR1 is SNHLY and CDR2 is FYNNEI. The CDR3 contains 15 residues. Here the CDR3 reads CATRTSGDSYNEQFF. The CDR3 DNA is TGTGCCACACGGACTAGCGGGGACTCCTACAATGAGCAGTTCTTC.

The rearrangement links TRBV14 to TRBJ1-6; 9 nucleotides align to TRBD1. CDR3 size: 16 residues. The J segment lost 11 bases and the V segment lost 0 bases, leaving 8 bases of the junction unmatched. Germline V lookup: CDR1 SGHDN, CDR2 FVKESK. The CDR3 loop is CASSQEQDRGKTPLHF. CDR3 in DNA: TGTGCCAGCAGCCAAGAACAGGACAGGGGAAAGACACCCCTCCACTTT.

This clone was counted only a few times. V usage is TRBV5-1 and J usage is TRBJ2-3; D may be TRBD2 (5 bases). Deletions cut 2 bases from V and 1 base from J, with 11 bases between. This CDR3 comprises 15 residues. Germline values: CDR1 SGHRS, CDR2 YFSETQ. The CDR3 spells CASSLGLDGTDTQYF. In DNA form, the CDR3 reads TGCGCCAGCAGCTTAGGACTGGATGGCACAGATACGCAGTATTTT.

V and J are TRBV5-6 and TRBJ1-2; D unclear. V shed 6 bases and J shed 2 bases, with 11 bases lying between them. The CDR3 runs to 13 residues. Germline loops: CDR1 SGHDT, CDR2 YYEEEE. As DNA, the CDR3 is TGTGCCAGCACAAACGGGAAGAACTATGGCTACACCTTC. Protein sequence: CASTNGKNYGYTF.

Written as DNA, the CDR3 is TGTGCCAGCAGCTCTAGCGGGGGCCGCTCCTACGAGCAGTACTTC. It codes for CASSSSGGRSYEQYF. The V and J genes are TRBV5-4 and TRBJ2-7; 10 bases are shared with TRBD2. The ends lost 3 bases at V and 0 bases at J; junction bases unmatched: 3. Looked up from germline, CDR1 is SGHNT and CDR2 is YYREEE (reference sequence). CDR3 size: 15 residues.

V usage is TRBV19 and J usage is TRBJ1-2, with 7 bases lining up with TRBD1. V was pared by 6 bases and J by 6 bases, with 7 bases of the junction left unmatched. The CDR3 runs to 13 residues. Germline loops: CDR1 LNHDA, CDR2 SQIVND (reference sequence). CDR3 amino acids: CASSRGTANGYTF. The CDR3, as DNA: TGTGCCAGTAGCAGAGGGACAGCCAATGGCTACACCTTC.

This clone was found a few times. The rearrangement joins TRBV16 to TRBJ1-5, with D possibly matching TRBD1 (6 bases). Germline CDR1 and CDR2: KGHSY and FQNENV. The CDR3 loop spans 21 amino acids. V was trimmed by 0 bases and J by 0 bases, leaving 24 bases between them. In DNA form, the CDR3 reads TGTGCCAGCAGCCAATCATTATGCGGGGGGCTGCGGGAATATAGCAATCAGCCCCAGCATTTT. Its protein is CASSQSLCGGLREYSNQPQHF. Full variable domain (remainder filled in from reference TRBV16 and TRBJ1-5): GEEVAQTPKHLVRGEGQKAKLYCAPIKGHSYVFWYQQVLKNEFKFLISFQNENVFDETGMPKERFSAKCLPNSPCSLEIQATKLEDSAVYFCASSQSLCGGLREYSNQPQHFGDGTRLSIL.

V gene TRBV15 combines with J gene TRBJ1-3, with 9 bases lining up with TRBD1. V lost 6 bases, J lost 1 base, and 10 bases stayed unmatched. Germline-derived CDR1 and CDR2 are LNHNV and YYDKDF (reference sequence). The CDR3 totals 17 residues. Here the CDR3 DNA reads TGTGCCACCAGTGGTTTACTCGGGACAGGGTCTGGAAACACCATATATTTT. It is translated as CATSGLLGTGSGNTIYF.

This chain joins TRBV2 and TRBJ2-3; TRBD2 matches 13 bases. J was trimmed by 12 bases and V by 6 bases; bases with no gene match: 15. CDR3 length: 16 residues. Germline V gives CDR1 SNHLY, CDR2 FYNNEI. This CDR3 is CASRETTSGGAGFQYF. The CDR3 DNA is TGTGCCAGCAGAGAAACAACTAGCGGGGGGGCCGGTTTTCAGTATTTT.

This clone was counted between two and nine times. The chain links TRBV5-6 to TRBJ1-1, with 9 bases matching TRBD1. Germline V CDR1 and CDR2: SGHDT, YYEEEE. The CDR3 contains 15 residues. V trimming: 3 bases; J trimming: 2 bases; junction bases outside the gene matches: 5. In DNA form, the CDR3 reads TGTGCCAGCAGCTCGGCGGGACAGGGAAACACTGAAGCTTTCTTT. Translated: CASSSAGQGNTEAFF.

The chain joins TRBV2 to TRBJ2-1; possible D gene TRBD2, 6 bases. V gave up 1 base and J gave up 14 bases, with 9 bases separating them. The CDR3 is made up of 11 amino acids. Germline V lookup: CDR1 SNHLY, CDR2 FYNNEI. In DNA, the CDR3 is TGTGCCAGCAGTGAAGGCGGGGTTGAGTTCTTC. Its protein is CASSEGGVEFF.